These 5 T cell receptor beta chains originate from one sample sequenced in a study of shared clonotypes between healthy human individuals. Libraries were prepared by immunoSEQ multiplex PCR; TCRdb keeps only in-frame clonotypes and omits some of them. The sample has some 2,000,000 clones, approximately 94% seen once. The sample taken for sequencing was naive CD4+ T cells sorted from blood. Documented subset: CD45RA+ positively selected. These receptors originate from a man between 18 and 29 years old in good health.

This CDR3 is CASRQEVADTQYF. For the CDR3, the DNA is TGTGCCAGCCGACAGGAAGTAGCAGATACGCAGTATTTT. The chain recombines TRBV2 with TRBJ2-3; TRBD1 is a possible D gene (6 bases). V lost 8 bases to trimming and J lost 4 bases, with 13 bases between them. This CDR3 is 13 amino acids long. Germline loops: CDR1 SNHLY, CDR2 FYNNEI.

The V call is TRBV10-3, the J call TRBJ2-1; the D gene is possibly TRBD1 (6 bases). Between the trimmed V and J ends, which lost 5 bases and 8 bases, there was a span of 10 bases. Germline V gene data show CDR1 as ENHRY and CDR2 as SYGVKD. The CDR3 has 12 amino acids. The CDR3 sequence is CAISNTGYEQFF. In nucleotides, the CDR3 is TGTGCCATCAGTAACACAGGGTATGAGCAGTTCTTC.

The V call is TRBV6-1, the J call TRBJ2-2; unclear D gene. Per the germline V gene, CDR1 is MNHNS and CDR2 is SASEGT. The V end lost 2 bases, the J end lost 4 bases, and 5 bases lay between the germline ends. The CDR3 covers 13 residues. The CDR3 nucleotides are TGTGCCAGCAGTGAATTCGTCACCGGGGAGCTGTTTTTT. Its translation is CASSEFVTGELFF.

The chain is built from TRBV6-5 and TRBJ2-3, with D tentatively TRBD2 (5 bases). The CDR3 runs to 16 residues. V was pared by 1 base and J by 0 bases, with 11 bases between. Germline V gives CDR1 MNHEY, CDR2 SVGAGI. CDR3 sequence: CASSYFLGASTDTQYF. The CDR3, as DNA: TGTGCCAGCAGTTACTTCCTGGGAGCTAGCACAGATACGCAGTATTTT.

The rearrangement uses TRBV28 and TRBJ2-7; D perhaps matches TRBD1 (5 bases). V gave up 5 bases and J gave up 3 bases, with 17 bases separating them. This CDR3 is 15 amino acids long. Germline lookup yields CDR1 MDHEN and CDR2 SYDVKM. DNA for the CDR3: TGTGCCAGCAGTCCCAGGGAAAGGGCTCACTACGAGCAGTACTTC. The encoded protein is CASSPRERAHYEQYF.